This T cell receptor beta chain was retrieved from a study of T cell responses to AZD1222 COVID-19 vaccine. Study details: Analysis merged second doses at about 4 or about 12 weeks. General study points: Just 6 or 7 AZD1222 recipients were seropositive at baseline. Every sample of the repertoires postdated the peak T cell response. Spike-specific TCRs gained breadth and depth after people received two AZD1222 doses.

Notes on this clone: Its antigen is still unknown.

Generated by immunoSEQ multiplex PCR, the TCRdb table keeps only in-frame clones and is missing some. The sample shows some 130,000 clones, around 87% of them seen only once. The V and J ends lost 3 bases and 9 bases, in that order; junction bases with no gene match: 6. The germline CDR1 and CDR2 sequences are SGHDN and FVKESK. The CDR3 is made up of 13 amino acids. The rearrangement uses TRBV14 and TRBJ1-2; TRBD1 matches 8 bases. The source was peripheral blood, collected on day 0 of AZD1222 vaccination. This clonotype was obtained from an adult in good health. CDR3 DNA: TGTGCCAGCAGCCAGAGTGGGACAGGCCGCTACACCTTC. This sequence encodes CASSQSGTGRYTF.